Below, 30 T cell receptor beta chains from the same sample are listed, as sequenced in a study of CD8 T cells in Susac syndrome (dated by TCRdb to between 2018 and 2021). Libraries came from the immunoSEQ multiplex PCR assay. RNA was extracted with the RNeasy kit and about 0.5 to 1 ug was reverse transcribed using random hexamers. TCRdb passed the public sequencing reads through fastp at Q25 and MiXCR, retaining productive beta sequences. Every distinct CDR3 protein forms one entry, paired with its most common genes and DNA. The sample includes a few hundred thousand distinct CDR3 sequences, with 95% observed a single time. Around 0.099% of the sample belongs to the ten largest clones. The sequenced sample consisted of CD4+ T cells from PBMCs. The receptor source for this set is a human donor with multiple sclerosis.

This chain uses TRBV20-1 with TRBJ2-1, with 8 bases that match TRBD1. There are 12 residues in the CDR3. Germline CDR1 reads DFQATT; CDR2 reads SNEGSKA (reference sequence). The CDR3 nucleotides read TGCTCCCGGACAGGGAACTACAATGAGCAGTTCTTC. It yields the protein CSRTGNYNEQFF.

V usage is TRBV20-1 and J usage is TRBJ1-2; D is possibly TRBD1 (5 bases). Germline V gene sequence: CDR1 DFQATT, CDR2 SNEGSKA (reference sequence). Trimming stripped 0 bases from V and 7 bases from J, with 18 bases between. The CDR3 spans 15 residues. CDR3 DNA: TGCAGTGCTAGAGATCCTCCGGGGGGGGTTGGTGGCTACACCTTC. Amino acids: CSARDPPGGVGGYTF.

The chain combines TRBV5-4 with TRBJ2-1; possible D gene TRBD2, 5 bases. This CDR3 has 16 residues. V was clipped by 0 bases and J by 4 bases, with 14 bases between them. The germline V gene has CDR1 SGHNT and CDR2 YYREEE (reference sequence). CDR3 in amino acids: CASSLVGVGVYNEQFF. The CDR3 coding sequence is TGTGCCAGCAGCTTGGTTGGGGTCGGGGTTTACAATGAGCAGTTCTTC.

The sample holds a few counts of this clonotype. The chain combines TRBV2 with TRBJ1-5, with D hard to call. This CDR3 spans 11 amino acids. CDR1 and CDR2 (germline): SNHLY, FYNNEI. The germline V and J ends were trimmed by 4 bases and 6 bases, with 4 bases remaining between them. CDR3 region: CASSVGQPQHF. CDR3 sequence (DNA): TGTGCCAGCAGTGTCGGTCAGCCCCAGCATTTT.

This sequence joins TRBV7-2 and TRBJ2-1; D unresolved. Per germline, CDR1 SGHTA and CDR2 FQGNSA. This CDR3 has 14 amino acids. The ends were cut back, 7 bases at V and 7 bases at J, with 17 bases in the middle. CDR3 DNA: TGTGCCAGCAACCCCGGTAGCTATGGGAATGAGCAGTTCTTC. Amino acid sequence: CASNPGSYGNEQFF.

In DNA, the CDR3 is TGTGCCAGCAGCCAGCAGACAGGACCCCATGAGCAGTTCTTC. It yields the protein CASSQQTGPHEQFF. The rearrangement links TRBV16 to TRBJ2-1; a possible D gene is TRBD1 (6 bases). V lost 3 bases and J 8 bases, leaving 14 bases between the germline ends. This CDR3 comprises 14 residues. The germline V gene encodes CDR1 KGHSY and CDR2 FQNENV.

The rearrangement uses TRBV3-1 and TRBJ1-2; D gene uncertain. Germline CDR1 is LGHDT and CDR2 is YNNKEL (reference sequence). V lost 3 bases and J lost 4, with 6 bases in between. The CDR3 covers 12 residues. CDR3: CASSQGFYGYTF. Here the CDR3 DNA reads TGTGCCAGCAGCCAGGGGTTCTATGGCTACACCTTC.

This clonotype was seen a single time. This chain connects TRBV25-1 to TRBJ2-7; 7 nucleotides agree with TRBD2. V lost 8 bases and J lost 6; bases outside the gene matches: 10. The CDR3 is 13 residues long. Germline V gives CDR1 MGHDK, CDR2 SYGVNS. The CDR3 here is CASSWGRAGEQYF. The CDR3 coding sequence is TGTGCCAGCTCCTGGGGGAGGGCGGGCGAGCAGTACTTC.

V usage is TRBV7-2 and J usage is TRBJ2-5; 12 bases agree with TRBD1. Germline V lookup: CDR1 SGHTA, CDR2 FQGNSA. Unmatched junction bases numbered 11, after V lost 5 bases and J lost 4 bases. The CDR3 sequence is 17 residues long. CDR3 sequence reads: CASSRTRGQGAIETQYF. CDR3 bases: TGTGCCAGCAGCCGAACAAGGGGACAGGGGGCGATAGAGACCCAGTACTTC.

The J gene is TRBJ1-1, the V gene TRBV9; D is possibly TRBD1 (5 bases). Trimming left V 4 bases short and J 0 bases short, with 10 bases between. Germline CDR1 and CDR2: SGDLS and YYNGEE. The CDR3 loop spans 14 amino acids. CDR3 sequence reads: CASSLSGLNTEAFF. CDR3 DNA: TGTGCCAGCAGCCTCTCGGGGCTGAACACTGAAGCTTTCTTT.

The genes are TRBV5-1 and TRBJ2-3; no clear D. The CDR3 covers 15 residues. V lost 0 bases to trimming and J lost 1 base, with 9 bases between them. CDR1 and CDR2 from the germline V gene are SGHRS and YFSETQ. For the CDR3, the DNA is TGCGCCAGCAGCTTGGTAGGCGACCGCACAGATACGCAGTATTTT. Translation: CASSLVGDRTDTQYF. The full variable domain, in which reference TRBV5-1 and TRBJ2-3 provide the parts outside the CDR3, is KAGVTQTPRYLIKTRGQQVTLSCSPISGHRSVSWYQQTPGQGLQFLFEYFSETQRNKGNFPGRFSGRQFSNSRSEMNVSTLELGDSALYLCASSLVGDRTDTQYFGPGTRLTVL.

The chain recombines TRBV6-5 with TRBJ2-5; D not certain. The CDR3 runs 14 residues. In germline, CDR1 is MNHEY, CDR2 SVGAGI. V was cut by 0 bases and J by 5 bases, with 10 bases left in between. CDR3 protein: CASSYSGRRETQYF. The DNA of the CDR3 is TGTGCCAGCAGTTACTCTGGCAGGCGGGAGACCCAGTACTTC.

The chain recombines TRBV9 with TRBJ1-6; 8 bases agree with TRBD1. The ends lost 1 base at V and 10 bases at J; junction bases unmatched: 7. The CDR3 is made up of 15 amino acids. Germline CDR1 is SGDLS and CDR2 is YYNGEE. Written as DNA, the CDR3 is TGTGCCAGCAGCGTAACTCCAGGGGGCGAATCACCCCTCCACTTT. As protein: CASSVTPGGESPLHF.

The CDR3: CASSQGQTAYGYTF. CDR3 sequence (DNA): TGTGCCAGCAGCCAAGGACAAACGGCCTATGGCTACACCTTC. The J gene is TRBJ1-2, the V gene TRBV3-1; D not resolved. Trimming cost V 1 base and J 4 bases, with 10 bases left between them. CDR1 is LGHDT, CDR2 YNNKEL, per germline (reference sequence). The CDR3 totals 14 residues.

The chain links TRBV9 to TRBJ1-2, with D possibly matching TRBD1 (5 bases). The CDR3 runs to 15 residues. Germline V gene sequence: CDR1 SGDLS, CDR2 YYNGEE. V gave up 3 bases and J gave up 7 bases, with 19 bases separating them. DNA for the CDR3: TGTGCCAGCAGCGGGAACGTCGGGACGCTATTTGGCTACACCTTC. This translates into CASSGNVGTLFGYTF.

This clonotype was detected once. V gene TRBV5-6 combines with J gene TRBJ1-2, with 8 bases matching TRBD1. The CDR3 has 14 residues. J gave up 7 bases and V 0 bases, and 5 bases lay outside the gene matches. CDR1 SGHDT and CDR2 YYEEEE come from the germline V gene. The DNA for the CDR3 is TGTGCCAGCAGCTTGGGGACAGGGCCTCTTGGCTACACCTTC. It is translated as CASSLGTGPLGYTF.

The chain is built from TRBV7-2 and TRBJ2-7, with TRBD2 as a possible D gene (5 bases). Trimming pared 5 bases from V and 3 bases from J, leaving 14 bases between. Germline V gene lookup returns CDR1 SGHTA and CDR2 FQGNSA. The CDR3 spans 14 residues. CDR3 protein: CASSPQRTFYEQYF. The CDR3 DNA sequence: TGTGCCAGCAGCCCCCAGCGGACCTTCTACGAGCAGTACTTC.

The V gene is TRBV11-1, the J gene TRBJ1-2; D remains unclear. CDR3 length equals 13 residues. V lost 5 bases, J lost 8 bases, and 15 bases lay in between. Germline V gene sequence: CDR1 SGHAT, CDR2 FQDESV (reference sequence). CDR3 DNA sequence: TGTGCCAGCAGCCCGCAGACCGCTTGGGGCTACACCTTC. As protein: CASSPQTAWGYTF.

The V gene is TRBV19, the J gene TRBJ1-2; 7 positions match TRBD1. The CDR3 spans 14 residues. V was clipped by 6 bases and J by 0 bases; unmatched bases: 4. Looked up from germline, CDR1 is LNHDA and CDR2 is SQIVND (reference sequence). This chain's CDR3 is CASRNRGANYGYTF. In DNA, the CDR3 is TGTGCCAGTAGAAACAGGGGCGCTAACTATGGCTACACCTTC.

CDR3 nucleotides: TGTGCCAGTAGTACCCGGACAGGGAACAATCAGCCCCAGCATTTT. Its protein is CASSTRTGNNQPQHF. V and J are TRBV19 and TRBJ1-5; TRBD1 matches 8 bases. V gave up 4 bases and J gave up 3 bases; unmatched junction bases: 5. This CDR3 has 15 amino acids. Germline CDR1 reads LNHDA; CDR2 reads SQIVND (reference sequence).

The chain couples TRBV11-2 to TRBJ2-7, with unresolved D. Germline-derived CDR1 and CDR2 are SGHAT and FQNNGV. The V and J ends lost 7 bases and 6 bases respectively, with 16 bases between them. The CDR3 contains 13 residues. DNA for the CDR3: TGTGCCAGCAACCGTGGGTGGGCCAGCGAGCAGTACTTC. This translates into CASNRGWASEQYF.

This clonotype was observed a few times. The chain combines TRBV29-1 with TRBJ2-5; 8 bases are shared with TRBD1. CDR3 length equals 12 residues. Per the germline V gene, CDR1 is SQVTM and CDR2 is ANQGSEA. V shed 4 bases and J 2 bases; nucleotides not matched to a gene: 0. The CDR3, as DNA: TGCAGCGTTGGGACAGGGCAAGAGACCCAGTACTTC. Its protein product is CSVGTGQETQYF.

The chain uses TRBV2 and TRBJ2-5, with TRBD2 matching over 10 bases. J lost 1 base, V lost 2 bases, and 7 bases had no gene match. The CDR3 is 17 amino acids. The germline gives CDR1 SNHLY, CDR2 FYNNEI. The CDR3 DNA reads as TGTGCCAGCAGTGAAAGTCTTAGGACTAGCGGCCAAGAGACCCAGTACTTC. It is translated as CASSESLRTSGQETQYF.

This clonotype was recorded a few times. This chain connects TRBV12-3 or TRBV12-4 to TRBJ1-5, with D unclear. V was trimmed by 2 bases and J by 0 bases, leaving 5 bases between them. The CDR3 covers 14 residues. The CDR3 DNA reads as TGTGCCAGCAGTTTACAGGTTAGCAATCAGCCCCAGCATTTT. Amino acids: CASSLQVSNQPQHF.

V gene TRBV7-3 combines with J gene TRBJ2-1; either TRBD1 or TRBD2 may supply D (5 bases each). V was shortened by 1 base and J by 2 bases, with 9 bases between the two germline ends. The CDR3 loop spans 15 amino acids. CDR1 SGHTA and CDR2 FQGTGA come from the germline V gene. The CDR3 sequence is CASSLMLGAYNEQFF. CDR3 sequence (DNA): TGTGCCAGCAGCTTAATGTTGGGGGCCTACAATGAGCAGTTCTTC.

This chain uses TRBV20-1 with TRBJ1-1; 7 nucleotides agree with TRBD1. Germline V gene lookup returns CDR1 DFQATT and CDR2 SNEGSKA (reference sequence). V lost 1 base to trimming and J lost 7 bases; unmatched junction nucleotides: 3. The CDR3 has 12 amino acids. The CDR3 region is CSARVGDSEAFF. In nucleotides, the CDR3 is TGCAGTGCTAGAGTAGGGGACAGTGAAGCTTTCTTT.

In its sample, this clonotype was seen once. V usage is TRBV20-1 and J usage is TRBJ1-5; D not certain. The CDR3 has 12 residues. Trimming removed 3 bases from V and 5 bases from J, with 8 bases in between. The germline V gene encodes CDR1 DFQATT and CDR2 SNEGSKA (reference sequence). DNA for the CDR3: TGCAGTGCTAGCCGGCCCGATCAGCCCCAGCATTTT. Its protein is CSASRPDQPQHF.

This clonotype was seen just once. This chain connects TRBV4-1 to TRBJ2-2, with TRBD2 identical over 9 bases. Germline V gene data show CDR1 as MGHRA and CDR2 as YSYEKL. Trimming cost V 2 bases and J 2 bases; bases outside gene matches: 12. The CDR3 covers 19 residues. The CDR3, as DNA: TGCGCCAGCAGCCAAACCGACCCCCTGGGACTAGCCAACACCGGGGAGCTGTTTTTT. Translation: CASSQTDPLGLANTGELFF.

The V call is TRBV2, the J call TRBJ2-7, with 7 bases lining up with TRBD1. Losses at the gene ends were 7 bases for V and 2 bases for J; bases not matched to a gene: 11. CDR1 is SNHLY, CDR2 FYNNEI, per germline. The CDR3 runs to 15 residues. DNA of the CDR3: TGTGCCAGCACCCCGGTGGACAGGAGCACCTACGAGCAGTACTTC. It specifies CASTPVDRSTYEQYF. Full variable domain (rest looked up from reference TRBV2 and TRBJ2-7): EPEVTQTPSHQVTQMGQEVILRCVPISNHLYFYWYRQILGQKVEFLVSFYNNEISEKSEIFDDQFSVERPDGSNFTLKIRSTKLEDSAMYFCASTPVDRSTYEQYFGPGTRLTVT.

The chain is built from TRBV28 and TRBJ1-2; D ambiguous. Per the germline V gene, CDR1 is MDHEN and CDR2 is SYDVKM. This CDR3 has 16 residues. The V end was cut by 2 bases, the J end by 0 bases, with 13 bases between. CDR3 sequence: CASSLPSTVTNYGYTF. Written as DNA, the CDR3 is TGTGCCAGCAGTTTACCCTCTACAGTGACTAACTATGGCTACACCTTC.